These T cell receptor beta chains were read from a single sample in a study of response to subunit inactivated influenza vaccine. TCRdb ran MiXCR on the RT-PCR reads and lists one entry per CDR3 protein. The top ten clones hold over 8.5% of a sample with about 540,000 distinct CDR3 sequences, roughly 15% of them seen once. The specimen comprised PBMCs from blood, sampled about 13 days after vaccination. These receptors came from a middle-aged man who received an inactivated influenza vaccine. Each CDR3 is given with its conserved first and last residue. Fields, in order: D gene, clone size, V gene, CDR3 length, J gene, CDR3 protein, CDR3 DNA. D genes are given only for firm matches. The size of a clone is reported for some rows only, either as once, few or many, or as a class for expanded clones.

TRBD2	few	TRBV3-1	19	TRBJ2-3	CASSQEWFAGGPDTDTQYF	TGTGCCAGCAGCCAAGAATGGTTCGCGGGGGGTCCGGACACAGATACGCAGTATTTT
.	.	TRBV4-3	15	TRBJ2-1	CASSPGTTNYNEQFF	TGCGCCAGCAGCCCCGGGACGACCAATTACAATGAGCAGTTCTTC
.	.	TRBV24-1	14	TRBJ2-5	CATSDPSLQETQYF	TGTGCCACCAGTGACCCCTCCCTCCAAGAGACCCAGTACTTC
TRBD1	few	TRBV29-1	16	TRBJ2-3	CSVVGGQTGFPDTQYF	TGCAGCGTTGTAGGGGGACAGACGGGTTTCCCAGATACGCAGTATTTT
TRBD2	many	TRBV20-1	13	TRBJ2-2	CSASGRVPGELFF	TGCAGTGCTAGCGGGAGGGTCCCCGGGGAGCTGTTTTTT
.	few	TRBV12-3/TRBV12-4	14	TRBJ1-5	CASSTPESNQPQHF	TGTGCCAGCAGTACCCCGGAGAGCAATCAGCCCCAGCATTTT
TRBD1	.	TRBV16	14	TRBJ2-1	CASSRQRTGSEQFF	TGTGCCAGCAGCCGTCAGCGGACAGGGAGTGAGCAGTTCTTC
.	few	TRBV20-1	14	TRBJ2-1	CSASTVPRIDEQFF	TGCAGTGCTAGTACTGTCCCTAGGATCGATGAGCAGTTCTTC
.	.	TRBV20-1	16	TRBJ2-6	CSARVRGVSGANVLTF	TGCAGTGCTAGAGTAAGGGGTGTCAGTGGGGCCAACGTCCTGACTTTC
TRBD2	.	TRBV7-2	14	TRBJ2-7	CASKSLAGSYEQYF	TGTGCCAGCAAATCACTAGCGGGATCCTACGAGCAGTACTTC
.	.	TRBV6-1	17	TRBJ2-2	CASNPPAGFLNTGELFF	TGTGCCAGCAACCCACCCGCGGGGTTTCTAAACACCGGGGAGCTGTTTTTT
.	many	TRBV12-3/TRBV12-4	14	TRBJ2-5	CASSLRGDQETQYF	TGTGCCAGCAGTTTACGCGGGGACCAAGAGACCCAGTACTTC
TRBD1	once	TRBV6-5	14	TRBJ2-7	CASSYYRGPYEQYF	TGTGCCAGCAGTTACTACAGGGGTCCTTACGAGCAGTACTTC
.	.	TRBV3-1	15	TRBJ2-5	CASSQGFAARGTQYF	TGTGCCAGCAGCCAAGGGTTTGCAGCCCGAGGGACCCAGTACTTC
TRBD1	many	TRBV29-1	13	TRBJ1-1	CSVGTWTGTEAFF	TGCAGCGTCGGAACATGGACAGGGACTGAAGCTTTCTTT
TRBD2	few	TRBV7-2	16	TRBJ2-2	CASSPRTSVNTGELFF	TGTGCCAGCAGCCCTAGGACTAGCGTAAACACCGGGGAGCTGTTTTTT
TRBD1	few	TRBV6-1	15	TRBJ1-1	CASSVRDRVGGEAFF	TGTGCCAGCAGTGTCCGGGACAGGGTAGGTGGTGAAGCTTTCTTT
.	.	TRBV10-3	14	TRBJ2-7	CAISELRGGEEQYF	TGTGCCATCAGTGAGCTCAGGGGGGGGGAAGAGCAGTACTTC
TRBD1	.	TRBV6-5	15	TRBJ1-3	CASSSGQGNGNTIYF	TGTGCCAGCAGTTCGGGACAGGGGAATGGAAACACCATATATTTT
.	.	TRBV6-2/TRBV6-3	14	TRBJ2-1	CASSYGLAAHEQFF	TGTGCCAGCAGTTACGGGCTAGCAGCCCATGAGCAGTTCTTC
TRBD1	.	TRBV12-3/TRBV12-4	16	TRBJ1-4	CASSRQGASTNEKLFF	TGTGCCAGCAGCCGACAGGGGGCGTCAACTAATGAAAAACTGTTTTTT
.	.	TRBV4-3	14	TRBJ2-1	CASSQGPFRDEQFF	TGCGCCAGCAGCCAAGGGCCTTTCAGGGATGAGCAGTTCTTC
TRBD2	few	TRBV12-5	20	TRBJ2-3	CASGLVLGGGAPRSTDTQYF	TGTGCTAGTGGTTTGGTACTCGGCGGGGGAGCCCCGAGAAGCACAGATACGCAGTATTTT
TRBD2	few	TRBV30	15	TRBJ2-1	CAWSAGTSGYNEQFF	TGTGCCTGGAGTGCGGGGACTAGCGGTTACAATGAGCAGTTCTTC
.	.	TRBV7-8	16	TRBJ1-6	CASSLGLSSYNSPLHF	TGTGCCAGCAGCTTAGGTCTGAGCTCCTATAATTCACCCCTCCACTTT
.	.	TRBV3-1	13	TRBJ1-3	CASSQTSENTIYF	TGTGCCAGCAGCCAGACCTCGGAAAACACCATATATTTT
.	.	TRBV5-1	13	TRBJ2-1	CASRIGSYNEQFF	TGCGCCAGCCGCATCGGGTCTTACAATGAGCAGTTCTTC
.	.	TRBV18	13	TRBJ2-7	CASSPSVSYEQYF	TGTGCCAGCTCACCGTCGGTCTCCTACGAGCAGTACTTC
.	.	TRBV28	12	TRBJ2-1	CASGTARDLQFF	TGTGCCAGCGGTACCGCCCGGGACCTTCAGTTCTTC
.	many	TRBV15	15	TRBJ1-5	CATSRDKGFNQPQHF	TGTGCCACCAGCAGAGACAAGGGGTTCAATCAGCCCCAGCATTTT
.	few	TRBV7-2	15	TRBJ2-1	CASSLALPAAVWQFF	TGTGCCAGCAGCTTAGCGCTACCCGCGGCGGTCTGGCAGTTCTTC
.	few	TRBV7-2	14	TRBJ2-3	CASSFRPRTDTQYF	TGTGCCAGCAGCTTTCGACCCAGGACAGATACGCAGTATTTT
TRBD2	.	TRBV4-2	18	TRBJ2-6	CASSQGASGPSGANVLTF	TGTGCCAGCAGCCAAGGGGCTAGCGGGCCCTCTGGGGCCAACGTCCTGACTTTC
.	many	TRBV12-3/TRBV12-4	17	TRBJ2-3	CASSLRLGTGGTDTQYF	TGTGCCAGCAGTTTAAGGCTCGGCACAGGTGGCACAGATACGCAGTATTTT
.	.	TRBV5-1	15	TRBJ2-7	CASSLAQAAHYEQYF	TGCGCCAGCAGCTTGGCCCAGGCAGCGCACTACGAGCAGTACTTC
.	.	TRBV29-1	14	TRBJ2-1	CSTRERGSYNEQFF	TGCAGCACTCGAGAACGGGGGTCCTACAATGAGCAGTTCTTC
TRBD2	many	TRBV7-9	15	TRBJ2-3	CASSLSRGVTDTQYF	TGTGCCAGCAGCTTATCTCGGGGGGTCACAGATACGCAGTATTTT